The 15 T cell receptor beta chains given below trace back to one sample, sequenced in a study of identical twins. MiXCR, run by TCRdb on the 5' RACE reads, gives a single entry per CDR3 protein. The data contain 640,000 or so distinct CDR3 sequences, approximately 6% of them singletons. Sequenced sample: naive T cells sorted from blood. The receptors derive from a man younger than 30 in good health.

This clonotype was found many times. The chain has TRBV12-3 or TRBV12-4 and TRBJ1-1; D is perhaps TRBD1 (6 bases). V was pared by 3 bases and J by 10 bases, with 21 bases between. This CDR3 contains 15 residues. The CDR3 region has the DNA TGTGCCAGCAGTTTTTTGGTATCGGCGGGGGCAGCAGCTTTCTTT. Translation: CASSFLVSAGAAAFF.

This clonotype was seen a few times. The chain has TRBV6-1 and TRBJ2-5; tentatively, D is TRBD1 (6 bases). CDR1 MNHNS and CDR2 SASEGT come from the germline V gene. This CDR3 contains 15 residues. V lost 6 bases, J lost 0 bases, and 14 bases lay in between. The CDR3 here is CASRNRADYQETQYF. For the CDR3, the DNA is TGTGCCAGCAGAAACAGGGCAGATTACCAAGAGACCCAGTACTTC.

Ten or more counts support this clonotype. The V and J genes are TRBV5-6 and TRBJ1-5; D might be TRBD1 (5 bases). V lost 4 bases to trimming and J lost 7 bases, with 18 bases between them. The CDR3 is 15 residues long. The germline V gene encodes CDR1 SGHDT and CDR2 YYEEEE. The DNA of the CDR3 is TGTGCCAGCAGCCGAGGGAGGGGACGCGAACAGCCCCAGCATTTT. This translates into CASSRGRGREQPQHF.

In its sample, this clonotype was seen a few times. The chain joins TRBV24-1 to TRBJ2-5; 7 nucleotides line up with TRBD1. Germline V CDR1 and CDR2: KGHDR, SFDVKD. This CDR3 comprises 12 residues. V lost 10 bases, J lost 5 bases, and 6 bases stayed unmatched. The DNA of the CDR3 is TGTGCCACTGAGGGGGCCGGGGAGACCCAGTACTTC. This codes for CATEGAGETQYF.

This clonotype was seen repeatedly, ten times or more. This chain joins TRBV12-3 or TRBV12-4 and TRBJ2-7; 14 nucleotides agree with TRBD2. V shed 6 bases, J shed 5 bases, and the junction held 9 bases outside the gene matches. The CDR3 totals 16 residues. The DNA of the CDR3 is TGTGCCAGCAGGACGACTAGCGGGAGGGCTCTGAACGAGCAGTACTTC. Protein product: CASRTTSGRALNEQYF.

This clonotype was seen more than once but under ten times. This chain uses TRBV7-2 with TRBJ1-3; D is unresolved. Germline V gene data show CDR1 as SGHTA and CDR2 as FQGNSA. This CDR3 is built from 15 residues. V lost 5 bases and J 0 bases, leaving 11 bases between the germline ends. The CDR3 here is CASSPSINSGNTIYF. The CDR3 DNA is TGTGCCAGCAGCCCCTCGATTAACTCTGGAAACACCATATATTTT.

This clonotype was seen at least ten times. This chain uses TRBV12-3 or TRBV12-4 with TRBJ2-2; 9 positions agree with TRBD2. CDR3 length: 15 amino acids. V shed 4 bases, J shed 5 bases, and the junction held 5 bases outside the gene matches. The CDR3 DNA follows: TGTGCCAGCAGTTCTAGAGCGGGAGGAACCGGGGAGCTGTTTTTT. Protein product: CASSSRAGGTGELFF.

The rearrangement links TRBV28 to TRBJ2-7, with D possibly matching TRBD1 (6 bases). V was cut by 3 bases and J by 2 bases, with 11 bases left in between. The CDR3 contains 14 residues. Germline CDR1 is MDHEN and CDR2 is SYDVKM. The DNA for the CDR3 is TGTGCCAGCAGTTTGGGGGACACAACCTACGAGCAGTACTTC. It is translated as CASSLGDTTYEQYF.

This clonotype was seen only a few times. The chain is built from TRBV7-2 and TRBJ1-3; 11 bases align to TRBD1. The CDR3 extends over 16 amino acids. Looked up from germline, CDR1 is SGHTA and CDR2 is FQGNSA. Trimming cost V 5 bases and J 4 bases; bases outside gene matches: 7. For the CDR3, the DNA is TGTGCCAGCAGCAAGCGGACAGGGGGCAACGGAAACACCATATATTTT. Residues: CASSKRTGGNGNTIYF.

This clonotype was found many times. CDR3 in DNA: TGTGCCAGCAGCTTAGGGGACAGGGACTACAATGAGCAGTTCTTC. It specifies CASSLGDRDYNEQFF. The rearrangement joins TRBV11-1 to TRBJ2-1, with 9 bases fitting TRBD1. This CDR3 is built from 15 residues. V lost 1 base to trimming and J lost 3 bases; unmatched junction nucleotides: 1. The V gene's germline CDR1 is SGHAT and CDR2 FQDESV (reference sequence).

At least ten counts were recorded for this clonotype. This chain uses TRBV11-2 with TRBJ2-1; a possible D gene is TRBD2 (6 bases). There are 13 residues in the CDR3. The V and J ends lost 1 base and 11 bases respectively, with 12 bases between them. Germline CDR1 is SGHAT and CDR2 is FQNNGV. The CDR3 is CASSLGMAGQQFF. The DNA for the CDR3 is TGTGCCAGCAGCTTAGGGATGGCGGGGCAGCAGTTCTTC.

This chain links TRBV5-6 with TRBJ2-4; 7 bases are shared with TRBD1. Losses at the gene ends were 0 bases for V and 10 bases for J; bases not matched to a gene: 4. The germline CDR1 and CDR2 sequences are SGHDT and YYEEEE. CDR3 length equals 13 residues. CDR3 nucleotides: TGTGCCAGCAGCTTGGACAGGGGCAGGATTCAGTACTTC. Protein: CASSLDRGRIQYF.

This clonotype was observed a handful of times. Written as DNA, the CDR3 is TGTGCCAGCAGCTCCTCGAAATATCCCGGGGCCCCTGATTATGGCTACACCTTC. Translating it yields CASSSSKYPGAPDYGYTF. The chain links TRBV11-2 to TRBJ1-2, with a weak D call TRBD1 (5 bases). Germline values: CDR1 SGHAT, CDR2 FQNNGV. The CDR3 length is 18 residues. Trimming removed 4 bases at V and 5 bases at J, with 26 bases between.

This clonotype occurred many times. The J gene is TRBJ2-2, the V gene TRBV29-1; TRBD1 matches at 9 bases. The trim removed 6 bases at V and 5 bases at J, leaving 10 bases unmatched. The CDR3 has 15 amino acids. CDR1 and CDR2 from the germline V gene are SQVTM and ANQGSEA. The CDR3 sequence is CSVVTGGAPTGELFF. The CDR3 DNA is TGCAGCGTCGTTACAGGGGGCGCGCCGACCGGGGAGCTGTTTTTT.

The J gene is TRBJ2-3, the V gene TRBV20-1, with D unclear. Germline V gene lookup returns CDR1 DFQATT and CDR2 SNEGSKA (reference sequence). Trimming took 2 bases from V and 3 from J, leaving 9 bases between them. The CDR3 runs 13 residues. The CDR3: CSARSTATDTQYF. The DNA of the CDR3 is TGCAGTGCTAGATCCACCGCAACAGATACGCAGTATTTT.